This T cell receptor (beta chain) stems from a study of T cells after yellow fever vaccination. Whole-study findings and limits: Abundant contaminating clonotypes from the bulk population could appear in FACS-sorted repertoires.

This clonotype has a handful of counts. Its antigen remains unknown. CDR3 length equals 12 residues. The germline V gene encodes CDR1 KGHSH and CDR2 LQKENI. V lost 5 bases, J lost 3 bases, and 5 bases lay in between. Each CDR3 protein gets one entry after TCRdb re-called the 5' RACE reads with MiXCR. Found here are 300,000 or so distinct CDR3 sequences, roughly 8.4% of them singletons; the top ten hold around 17%. This specimen was PBMCs, taken roughly 45 days after the first yellow fever vaccination. This TCR derives from a man aged 18 to 30 who received the YFV17D yellow fever vaccine. This sequence joins TRBV18 and TRBJ1-5, with unresolved D. CDR3: CASSVPNQPQHF. The CDR3 DNA follows: TGTGCCAGCTCAGTCCCCAATCAGCCCCAGCATTTT.